This T cell receptor (beta chain) was identified during a study of T cell responses to AZD1222 COVID-19 vaccine. Study conclusions and caveats: Donors were largely white British and mainly female; clonal diversity was possibly underestimated. Across spike, vaccine-associated CD4 TCRs were found, dominant at 160-218 and 743-854.

For this clone: Antigen specificity is unknown.

Profiling relied on immunoSEQ multiplex PCR, and the TCRdb table lists in-frame clones only, not all of them. The table shows about 110,000 clones, with about 88% occurring only once. This CDR3 has 15 amino acids. Germline V gene data show CDR1 as MRHNA and CDR2 as SNTAGT. Trimming cost V 0 bases and J 1 base, with 9 bases left between them. The receptor was isolated from an adult in good health. The source was peripheral blood, collected on day 0 of AZD1222 vaccination. This chain joins TRBV6-4 and TRBJ1-2; D unclear. The CDR3 protein is CASSDSRRLNYGYTF. In nucleotides, the CDR3 is TGTGCCAGCAGTGACTCGAGGCGGCTTAACTATGGCTACACCTTC.